This TCR beta chain was identified during a study of PD-L1 blockade in urothelial cancer. The trim removed 1 base at V and 7 bases at J, leaving 5 bases unmatched. The CDR3 is made up of 15 amino acids. CDR1 is SGHVS, CDR2 FNYEAQ, per germline. Time point described: pretreatment peripheral blood. TCRdb's copy holds only in-frame clones and misses some; the assay was immunoSEQ multiplex PCR. Of 35,000 to 40,000 clones listed, about four fifths were seen once; the top ten hold 6.8%. The input for sequencing was PBMCs, taken around atezolizumab (anti-PD-L1) treatment. The clonotype comes from a man in his sixties with urothelial cancer. The V gene is TRBV7-6, the J gene TRBJ2-1, with 9 bases matching TRBD2. The CDR3 DNA sequence: TGTGCCAGCAGCTTAGTTGCAGCGGGGGGTAATGAGCAGTTCTTC. This translates into CASSLVAAGGNEQFF. The full variable domain, rest sourced from reference TRBV7-6 and TRBJ2-1, is GAGVSQSPRYKVTKRGQDVALRCDPISGHVSLYWYRQALGQGPEFLTYFNYEAQQDKSGLPNDRFSAERPEGSISTLTIQRTEQRDSAMYRCASSLVAAGGNEQFFGPGTRLTVL.